This passage covers 20 T cell receptor beta chains from one sample sequenced in a study of cytomegalovirus exposure and HLA in healthy donors. 60 Vbeta and 13 Jbeta primers were used in PCR. Libraries were prepared by immunoSEQ multiplex PCR; TCRdb keeps only in-frame clonotypes and omits some of them. The table shows around 150,000 clones, with roughly 88% occurring only once. Material: PBMCs. The receptors stem from a man aged 18 to 35 in good health and CMV-seropositive.

The chain is built from TRBV19 and TRBJ1-1, with 8 positions matching TRBD1. The CDR3 sequence is 16 residues long. Unmatched junction bases numbered 10, after V lost 5 bases and J lost 2 bases. Germline V lookup: CDR1 LNHDA, CDR2 SQIVND (reference sequence). DNA for the CDR3: TGTGCCAGTAGTCCGAGCAGGGGGCCAACTAACACTGAAGCTTTCTTT. Translating it yields CASSPSRGPTNTEAFF.

The V call is TRBV29-1, the J call TRBJ1-2; 7 bases are a match to TRBD1. The CDR3 has 17 residues. The junction had 18 bases not matched to a gene; V was cut back by 3 bases and J by 5 bases. Germline V gene data show CDR1 as SQVTM and CDR2 as ANQGSEA. CDR3 residues: CSVEEGALSTPRYGYTF. DNA of the CDR3: TGCAGCGTTGAGGAGGGGGCCTTATCGACACCAAGATATGGCTACACCTTC.

J is TRBJ2-3 and V is TRBV5-4, with TRBD2 matching 11 bases. The V segment lost 4 bases and the J segment 4 bases; nucleotides outside the gene matches: 11. Germline CDR1 and CDR2: SGHNT and YYREEE (reference sequence). The CDR3 contains 17 residues. This CDR3 is CASSRGVAGGFSDTQYF. In DNA, the CDR3 is TGTGCCAGCAGCCGCGGGGTAGCGGGGGGGTTCTCAGATACGCAGTATTTT. The whole variable domain, remainder taken from reference TRBV5-4 and TRBJ2-3, is ETGVTQSPTHLIKTRGQQVTLRCSSQSGHNTVSWYQQALGQGPQFIFQYYREEENGRGNFPPRFSGLQFPNYSSELNVNALELDDSALYLCASSRGVAGGFSDTQYFGPGTRLTVL.

The CDR3 loop reads CASSSQTSDTQYF. In nucleotides, the CDR3 is TGTGCCAGCAGCTCACAGACTAGCGACACGCAGTATTTT. The chain employs TRBV7-3 and TRBJ2-3, with TRBD2 matching 8 bases. CDR3 length: 13 amino acids. The junction had 6 bases not matched to a gene; V was cut back by 4 bases and J by 9 bases. Germline loops: CDR1 SGHTA, CDR2 FQGTGA.

The chain is built from TRBV7-9 and TRBJ1-1; 7 positions agree with TRBD1. The CDR3 is 14 residues long. V lost 7 bases to trimming and J lost 2 bases; unmatched junction nucleotides: 7. Germline lookup yields CDR1 SEHNR and CDR2 FQNEAQ (reference sequence). CDR3 residues: CASKPGQTNTEAFF. The CDR3, as DNA: TGTGCCAGCAAACCGGGACAGACAAACACTGAAGCTTTCTTT.

This chain connects TRBV6-6 to TRBJ2-1; the D gene is possibly TRBD1 (6 bases). CDR1 and CDR2 from the germline V gene are MNHNY and SVGAGI (reference sequence). The CDR3 runs 14 residues. V was clipped by 0 bases and J by 8 bases, with 11 bases between them. The CDR3 DNA sequence: TGTGCCAGCAGTTACTCAGGACAGATCCATGAGCAGTTCTTC. This sequence encodes CASSYSGQIHEQFF.

The rearrangement links TRBV9 to TRBJ1-2; D gene uncertain. V was shortened by 1 base and J by 2 bases, with 9 bases between the two germline ends. The CDR3 loop spans 14 amino acids. Germline CDR1 is SGDLS and CDR2 is YYNGEE. This chain's CDR3 is CASSVSQANYGYTF. The CDR3 DNA follows: TGTGCCAGCAGCGTAAGCCAGGCAAACTATGGCTACACCTTC.

The chain carries TRBV6-1 and TRBJ2-5, with TRBD1 as a possible D gene (6 bases). CDR1 and CDR2 from the germline V gene are MNHNS and SASEGT. V lost 3 bases and J 5 bases, leaving 16 bases between the germline ends. This CDR3 spans 15 amino acids. The CDR3 DNA follows: TGTGCCAGCAGTGAGGGGGCCAGCTTCGGGGAGACCCAGTACTTC. Amino acid sequence: CASSEGASFGETQYF.

J is TRBJ1-5 and V is TRBV5-4; 8 nucleotides align to TRBD1. The V gene's germline CDR1 is SGHNT and CDR2 YYREEE (reference sequence). V shed 4 bases, J shed 5 bases, and the junction held 8 bases outside the gene matches. This CDR3 comprises 15 residues. CDR3 DNA: TGTGCCAGCAGCCCGGGGACAGGAAAAGATCAGCCCCAGCATTTT. Amino acids: CASSPGTGKDQPQHF.

The chain links TRBV6-6 to TRBJ2-7; 7 bases agree with TRBD1. After removal of 5 bases from V and 4 bases from J, the junction contained 8 bases not matched to a gene. The CDR3 runs 14 residues. Germline CDR1 reads MNHNY; CDR2 reads SVGAGI (reference sequence). In nucleotides, the CDR3 is TGTGCCAGCAGTAGACAGGGCATCCAATACGAGCAGTACTTC. Protein: CASSRQGIQYEQYF.

Regarding this clone: Its ends do not fully match the called genes, so a read error is possible. The chain recombines TRBV2 with TRBJ2-1; D uncertain. This CDR3 is 12 amino acids long. Per germline, CDR1 SNHLY and CDR2 FYNNEI. The CDR3 reads CASREGVANSFF. The CDR3, as DNA: TGTGCCAGCAGAGAAGGAGTAGCAAATAGTTTCTTC.

The chain recombines TRBV18 with TRBJ1-1; D not resolved. This CDR3 is 13 amino acids long. V was shortened by 5 bases and J by 4 bases, with 11 bases between the two germline ends. Germline CDR1 KGHSH, CDR2 LQKENI. CDR3 amino acids: CASSADIITEAFF. As DNA, the CDR3 is TGTGCCAGCTCAGCTGACATCATCACTGAAGCTTTCTTT.

As regards this clone: One end of the junction fails to match germline, which may point to a read error. This chain uses TRBV10-3 with TRBJ1-2; 8 bases match TRBD1. The CDR3 runs to 12 residues. The germline V gene has CDR1 ENHRY and CDR2 SYGVKD. The DNA of the CDR3 is TGTGCCATTGCTCCTGGGACAGGCGATTCTTCCTTC. Its protein is CAIAPGTGDSSF.

This chain joins TRBV18 and TRBJ1-1; TRBD1 is a possible D gene (6 bases). CDR3 length equals 13 residues. CDR1 is KGHSH and CDR2 is LQKENI in the germline V gene. V lost 6 bases, J lost 1 base, and 9 bases lay in between. The CDR3 loop is CASSRQENTEAFF. In nucleotides, the CDR3 is TGTGCCAGCTCGCGACAGGAGAACACTGAAGCTTTCTTT.

The rearrangement links TRBV13 to TRBJ1-3; TRBD1 matches at 8 bases. With 7 bases clipped from V and 3 bases from J, the junction kept 17 bases outside the gene matches. This CDR3 is 18 amino acids long. The V gene's germline CDR1 is PRHDT and CDR2 FYEKMQ (reference sequence). This chain's CDR3 is CASKGTQFRTGNGNTIYF. The CDR3 bases are TGTGCCAGCAAGGGGACCCAGTTCCGGACAGGGAATGGAAACACCATATATTTT. Filled out from reference TRBV13 and TRBJ1-3, the complete variable domain reads AAGVIQSPRHLIKEKRETATLKCYPIPRHDTVYWYQQGPGQDPQFLISFYEKMQSDKGSIPDRFSAQQFSDYHSELNMSSLELGDSALYFCASKGTQFRTGNGNTIYFGEGSWLTVV.

V usage is TRBV7-9 and J usage is TRBJ1-3; no definite D call. The CDR3 totals 16 residues. With 5 bases removed from V and 8 bases from J, the gap between germline ends came to 22 bases. Per germline, CDR1 SEHNR and CDR2 FQNEAQ (reference sequence). Written as DNA, the CDR3 is TGTGCCAGCAGCCTCGGGTCTCAATATGTCGGATACACCATATATTTT. Residues: CASSLGSQYVGYTIYF.

V gene TRBV6-5 combines with J gene TRBJ2-1; 7 bases are a match to TRBD1. Germline CDR1 MNHEY, CDR2 SVGAGI. V lost 10 bases and J lost 13; bases outside the gene matches: 10. The CDR3 runs 11 residues. The DNA for the CDR3 is TGTGCCATCAGGGTGGGACAGAGACAGTTCTTC. It codes for CAIRVGQRQFF.

This chain uses TRBV4-2 with TRBJ2-4; maybe TRBD2 (5 bases). Per the germline V gene, CDR1 is LGHNA and CDR2 is YNFKEQ. V lost 0 bases and J lost 12, with 6 bases in between. This CDR3 has 11 amino acids. The CDR3 loop reads CASSQDLAQYF. The CDR3 DNA is TGTGCCAGCAGCCAAGACCTAGCTCAGTACTTC.

This chain joins TRBV7-7 and TRBJ2-1, with a weak D call TRBD2 (5 bases). The CDR3 loop spans 14 amino acids. Between the trimmed V and J ends, which lost 5 bases and 3 bases, there was a span of 11 bases. Germline values: CDR1 SSHAT, CDR2 FNYEAQ (reference sequence). CDR3 bases: TGTGCCAGCAGCCCCGGGGAGATCTACAATGAGCAGTTCTTC. The encoded protein is CASSPGEIYNEQFF.

This rearrangement joins TRBV5-4 to TRBJ2-3, with 16 positions matching TRBD2. Germline assignment: CDR1 SGHNT and CDR2 YYREEE (reference sequence). Trimming at V came to 5 bases and at J to 5 bases, leaving 14 bases not matched to a gene. This CDR3 spans 19 amino acids. CDR3 nucleotide sequence: TGTGCCAGCAGGGTTGCCGGGACTAGCGGGGGGGCCTTTGGAGATACGCAGTATTTT. The encoded protein is CASRVAGTSGGAFGDTQYF.